This TCR beta chain was documented in a study of early T cells in non-severe SARS-CoV-2 infection. Study-wide findings and caveats: Anti-spike CD8 responses were favored in VDJdb matching, and private and CD4 specificities were missed.

This CDR3 spans 14 amino acids. V was pared by 7 bases and J by 6 bases, with 5 bases of the junction left unmatched. A few counts support this clonotype. Its antigen is unknown. Attachment of unique molecular identifiers to individual cDNA molecules was performed. Via MiXCR, TCRdb re-called the 5' RACE reads, giving one row per CDR3 protein. The sample has 40,000 to 45,000 distinct CDR3 sequences, approximately 6.3% seen once. The rearrangement links TRBV12-3 or TRBV12-4 to TRBJ2-3; 12 nucleotides line up with TRBD2. The input for sequencing was whole blood, taken at baseline. This receptor was taken from an adult who was a healthcare worker with PCR-confirmed SARS-CoV-2 infection or an uninfected control (not recorded which). CDR3 nucleotides: TGTGCCAGCAAACTAGCGGGGGGCATCGATACGCAGTATTTT. Its protein is CASKLAGGIDTQYF.